The T cell receptor (beta chain) under discussion was sequenced for a study of T cells in tumors after PD-1 blockade. This clone was detected a few times. Profiling relied on immunoSEQ multiplex PCR, and the TCRdb table lists in-frame clones only, not all of them. The table includes about 4,900 clones, around 70% detected once. V was pared by 5 bases and J by 5 bases, with 23 bases between. CDR3 length: 17 amino acids. The V gene's germline CDR1 is LGHNT and CDR2 FRNRAP. The input for sequencing was tumor tissue, taken before anti-PD-1 treatment. The receptor was derived from a human donor with cutaneous squamous cell carcinoma. The chain has TRBV12-5 and TRBJ2-3; D tentatively reads TRBD1 or TRBD2 (7 bases each). CDR3 sequence: CASGPILRGRGGDTQYF. DNA for the CDR3: TGTGCTAGTGGTCCAATTCTAAGGGGGCGCGGGGGAGATACGCAGTATTTT. Full variable domain (outside the CDR3, taken from reference TRBV12-5 and TRBJ2-3): DARVTQTPRHKVTEMGQEVTMRCQPILGHNTVFWYRQTMMQGLELLAYFRNRAPLDDSGMPKDRFSAEMPDATLATLKIQPSEPRDSAVYFCASGPILRGRGGDTQYFGPGTRLTVL.